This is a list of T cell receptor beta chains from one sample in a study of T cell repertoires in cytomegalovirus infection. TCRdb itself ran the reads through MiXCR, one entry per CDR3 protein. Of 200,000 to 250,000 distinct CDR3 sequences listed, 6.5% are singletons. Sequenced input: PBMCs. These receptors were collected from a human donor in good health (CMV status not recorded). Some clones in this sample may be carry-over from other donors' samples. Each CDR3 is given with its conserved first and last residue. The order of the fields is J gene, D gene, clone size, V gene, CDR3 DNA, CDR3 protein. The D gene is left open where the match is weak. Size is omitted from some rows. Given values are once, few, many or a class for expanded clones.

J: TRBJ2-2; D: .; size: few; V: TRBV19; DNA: TGTGCCAGTAGTATTGGGATCCTTAACACCGGGGAGCTGTTTTTT; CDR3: CASSIGILNTGELFF
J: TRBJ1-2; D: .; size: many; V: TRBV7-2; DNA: TGTGCCAGCAGGGGGACCGTGCCATATGGCTACACCTTC; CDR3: CASRGTVPYGYTF
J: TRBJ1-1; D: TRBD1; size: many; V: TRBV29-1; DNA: TGCAGCGTTGAAGATTGGACAGGGGTAGTCTTAAAAGCGGGAATGAACACTGAAGCTTTCTTT; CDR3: CSVEDWTGVVLKAGMNTEAFF
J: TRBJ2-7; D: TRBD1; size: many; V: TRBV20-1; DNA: TGCAGTGCTAGAGCTACGGGACAGGCCTACGAGCAGTACTTC; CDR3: CSARATGQAYEQYF
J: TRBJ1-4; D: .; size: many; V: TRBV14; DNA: TGTGCCAGCAGCCAAGATCGTGGAGGGAGGGTTGAAAAACTGTTTTTT; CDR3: CASSQDRGGRVEKLFF
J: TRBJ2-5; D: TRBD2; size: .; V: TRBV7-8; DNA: TGTGCCAGCAGCTTAGGTTTGGGACTAGCGGGGGGTAAACAAGAGACCCAGTACTTC; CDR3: CASSLGLGLAGGKQETQYF
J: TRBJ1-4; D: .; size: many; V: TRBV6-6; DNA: TGTGCCAGCAGTCGTAGGACTGGCTCAACTAATGAAAAACTGTTTTTT; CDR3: CASSRRTGSTNEKLFF
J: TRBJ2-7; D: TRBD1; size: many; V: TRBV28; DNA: TGTGCCAGCAGTTATGCCGGGACAGGGGACTACGAGCAGTACTTC; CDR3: CASSYAGTGDYEQYF
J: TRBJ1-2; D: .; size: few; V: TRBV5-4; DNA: TGTGCCAGCAGCTTGGACGGGGGGGGAGTTAACTATGGCTACACCTTC; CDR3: CASSLDGGGVNYGYTF
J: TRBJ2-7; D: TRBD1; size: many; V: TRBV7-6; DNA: TGTGCCAGCAGCTTAGCGGGAGACAGGGGGTACGAGCAGTACTTC; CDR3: CASSLAGDRGYEQYF
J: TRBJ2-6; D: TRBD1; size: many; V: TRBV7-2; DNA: TGTGCCAGCAGCTCCGGACAGGGAACGGCCTCTGGGGCCAACGTCCTGACTTTC; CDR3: CASSSGQGTASGANVLTF
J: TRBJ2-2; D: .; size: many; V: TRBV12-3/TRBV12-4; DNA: TGTGCCAGCAGTTTGACAGAAGCTACCGGGGAGCTGTTTTTT; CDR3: CASSLTEATGELFF
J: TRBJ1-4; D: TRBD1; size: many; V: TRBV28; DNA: TGTGCCAGCAGTTTGCAGGGGGCGGACCATGAAAAACTGTTTTTT; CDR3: CASSLQGADHEKLFF
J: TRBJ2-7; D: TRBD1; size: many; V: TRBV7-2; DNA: TGTGCCAGCAGCTTAGCGCAGTGGGACAGGGTAAACGAGCAGTACTTC; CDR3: CASSLAQWDRVNEQYF
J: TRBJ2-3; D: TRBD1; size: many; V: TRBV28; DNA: TGTGCCAGCAGTTTCGGACAGGGTATCATCACGCAGTATTTT; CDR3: CASSFGQGIITQYF
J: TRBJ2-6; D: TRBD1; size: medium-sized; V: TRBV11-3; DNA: TGTGCCAGCAGCCAAAAGGGACAGGCTGGGGCCAACGTCCTGACTTTC; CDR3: CASSQKGQAGANVLTF
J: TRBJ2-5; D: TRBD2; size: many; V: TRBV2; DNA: TGTGCCAGCAGTGAGACTCGCGGGGGGGAAGAGACCCAGTACTTC; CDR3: CASSETRGGEETQYF
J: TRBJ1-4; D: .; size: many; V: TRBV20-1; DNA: TGCAGTGCTAGAGAGGCGGGGGTAGGAGAAAAACTGTTTTTT; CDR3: CSAREAGVGEKLFF
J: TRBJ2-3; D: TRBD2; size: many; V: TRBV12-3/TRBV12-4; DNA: TGTGCCTCCGGGGGGGGTTGGGGAGATACGCAGTATTTT; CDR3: CASGGGWGDTQYF
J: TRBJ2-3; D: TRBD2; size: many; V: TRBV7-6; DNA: TGTGCCAGCAGCTTAGGGACTAGCTATACGCAGTATTTT; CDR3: CASSLGTSYTQYF
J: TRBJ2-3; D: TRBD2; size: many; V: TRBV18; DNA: TGTGCCAGCGTCCCAGCGGGGAGCACAGATACGCAGTATTTT; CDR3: CASVPAGSTDTQYF
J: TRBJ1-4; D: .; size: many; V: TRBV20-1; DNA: TGCAGCTATAAGACGGGGGTCGGTGAAAAACTGTTTTTT; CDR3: CSYKTGVGEKLFF
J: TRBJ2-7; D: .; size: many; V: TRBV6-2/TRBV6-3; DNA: TGTGCCAGCAGTTACGCTGGGGTGGCCCACGAGCAGTACTTC; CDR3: CASSYAGVAHEQYF
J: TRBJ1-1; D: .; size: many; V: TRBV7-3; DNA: TGTGCCAGCAGCTTAATAAGGGGGACTAACACTGAAGCTTTCTTT; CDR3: CASSLIRGTNTEAFF
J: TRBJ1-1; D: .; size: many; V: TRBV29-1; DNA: TGCAGCGTCGCCTCCACTGAAGCTTTCTTT; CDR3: CSVASTEAFF
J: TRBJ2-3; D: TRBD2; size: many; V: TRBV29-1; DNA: TGCAGCGTTGATGGCGGGGGGGGAGGGGATACGCAGTATTTT; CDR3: CSVDGGGGGDTQYF
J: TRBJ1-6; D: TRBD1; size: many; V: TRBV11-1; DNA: TGTGCCAGCAGCCCGAGGGACAGGGGTAATTCACCCCTCCACTTT; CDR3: CASSPRDRGNSPLHF
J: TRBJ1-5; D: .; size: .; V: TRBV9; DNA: TGTGCCAGCAGCGCGAAGGCAGATAATCAGCCCCAGCATTTT; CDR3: CASSAKADNQPQHF
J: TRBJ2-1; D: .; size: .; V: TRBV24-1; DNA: TGTGCCACCAGTGATTCGACACAGGATGAGCAGTTCTTC; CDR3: CATSDSTQDEQFF
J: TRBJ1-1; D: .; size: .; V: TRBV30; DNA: TGTGCCTGGAGCGGCGGCGGACTGTCGAACTTTGAAGCTTTCTTT; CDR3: CAWSGGGLSNFEAFF
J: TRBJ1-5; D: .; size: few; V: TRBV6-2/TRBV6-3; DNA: TGTGCCAGCGCAGGGGCTAGTCAGCCCCAGCATTTT; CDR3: CASAGASQPQHF
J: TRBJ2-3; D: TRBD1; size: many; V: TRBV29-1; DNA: TGCAGCATTGGGACAGGTAGCACAGATACGCAGTATTTT; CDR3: CSIGTGSTDTQYF
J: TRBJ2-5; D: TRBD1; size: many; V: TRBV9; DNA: TGTGCCAGCAGCGTTGTAGATCAGGGACAGGAGACCCAGTACTTC; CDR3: CASSVVDQGQETQYF
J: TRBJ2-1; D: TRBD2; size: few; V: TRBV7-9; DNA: TGTGCCAGCAGCTTACGACTAGCGGTTTTTAACGATGAGCAGTTCTTC; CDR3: CASSLRLAVFNDEQFF
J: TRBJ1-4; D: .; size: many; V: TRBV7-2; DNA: TGTGCCAGCAGCTCCCAGTGGACTAATGAAAAACTGTTTTTT; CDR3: CASSSQWTNEKLFF
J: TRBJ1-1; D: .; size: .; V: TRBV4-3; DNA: TGCGCCAGCAGCCAAGAGGCAGGGAGGACTGAAGCTTTCTTT; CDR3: CASSQEAGRTEAFF
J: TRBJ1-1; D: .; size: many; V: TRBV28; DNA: TGTGCCAGCAGTTTAACCCGGGCCCTACTGAACACTGAAGCTTTCTTT; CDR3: CASSLTRALLNTEAFF
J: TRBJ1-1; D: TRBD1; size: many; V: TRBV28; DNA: TGTGCCAGCAAAGGACAGGGGGACACTGAAGCTTTCTTT; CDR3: CASKGQGDTEAFF
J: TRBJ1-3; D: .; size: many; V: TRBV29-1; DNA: TGCAGCGCTCGGTCTGGAAACACCATATATTTT; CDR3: CSARSGNTIYF
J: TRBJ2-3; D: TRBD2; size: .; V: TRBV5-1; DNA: TGCGCCAGCAGCATTGGACTAGCGGGGTCAGATACGCAGTATTTT; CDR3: CASSIGLAGSDTQYF
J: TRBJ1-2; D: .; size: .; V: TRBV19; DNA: TGTGCCAGTACCCCACCCGGTCTACTGCGTGGCTACACCTTC; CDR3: CASTPPGLLRGYTF
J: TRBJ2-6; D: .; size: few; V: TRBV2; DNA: TGTGCCAGCAGTGAAGCATCAGGGACTGGGGCCAACGTCCTGACTTTC; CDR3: CASSEASGTGANVLTF
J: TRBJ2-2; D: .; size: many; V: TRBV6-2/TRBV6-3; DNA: TGTGCCAGCAGTTACGGCGAAGGGCCCGGGGAGCTGTTTTTT; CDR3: CASSYGEGPGELFF
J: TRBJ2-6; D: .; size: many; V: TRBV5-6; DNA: TGTGCCAGCAGCTTTCTACGGTCGGAGAGAGCGAGTGGAGCTGGGGCCAACGTCCTGACTTTC; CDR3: CASSFLRSERASGAGANVLTF
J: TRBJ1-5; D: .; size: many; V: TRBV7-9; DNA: TGTGCCAGCAGCTTAGTGGGGTTAGGCAATCAGCCCCAGCATTTT; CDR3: CASSLVGLGNQPQHF
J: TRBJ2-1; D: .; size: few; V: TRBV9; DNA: TGTGCCAGCAGCGTAGAACCCCCAGGACGGGGAATGGATGAGCAGTTCTTC; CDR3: CASSVEPPGRGMDEQFF
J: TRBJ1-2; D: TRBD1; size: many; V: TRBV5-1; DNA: TGCGCCAGCAGCCTTCGGACAGGCGGAAGGTATGGCTACACCTTC; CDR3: CASSLRTGGRYGYTF
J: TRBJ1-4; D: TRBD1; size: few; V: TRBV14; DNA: TGTGCCAGCAGCCCCGACAGGGGGCTGAATGAAAAACTGTTTTTT; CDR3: CASSPDRGLNEKLFF
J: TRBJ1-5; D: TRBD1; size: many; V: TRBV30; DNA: TGTGCCTGGAGTGGGGGACAGGGCAATCAGCCCCAGCATTTT; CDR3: CAWSGGQGNQPQHF
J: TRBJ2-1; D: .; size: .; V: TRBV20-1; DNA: TGCAGTGCTGCGAGGACACCGAATGAGCAGTTCTTC; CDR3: CSAARTPNEQFF
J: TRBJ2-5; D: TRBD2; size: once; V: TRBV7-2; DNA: TGTGCCAGCAGCACTGGACGCTCTCAGACTAGCGGGAGGCCCCAAGAGACCCAGTACTTC; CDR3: CASSTGRSQTSGRPQETQYF
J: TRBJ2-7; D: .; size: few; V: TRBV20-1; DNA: TGCAGTGCAAGAAAGTTGCCCTCCTACGAGCAGTACTTC; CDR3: CSARKLPSYEQYF
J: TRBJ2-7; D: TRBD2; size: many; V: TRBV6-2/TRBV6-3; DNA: TGTGCCAGCAGTTACAATCCTAGCGGGGGACTCGAGCAGTACTTC; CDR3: CASSYNPSGGLEQYF
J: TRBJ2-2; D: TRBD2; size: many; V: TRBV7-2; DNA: TGTGCCAGCAGCCCGAGCGGGGGAGTGGGCACCGGGGAGCTGTTTTTT; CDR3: CASSPSGGVGTGELFF
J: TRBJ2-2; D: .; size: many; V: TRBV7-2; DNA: TGTGCCAGCAGACCTGGGCTAGCAAACGGGGAGCTGTTTTTT; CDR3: CASRPGLANGELFF
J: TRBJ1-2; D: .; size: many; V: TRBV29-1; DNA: TGCAGCACGGAGGAGGGGCCGTACACCTTC; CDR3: CSTEEGPYTF
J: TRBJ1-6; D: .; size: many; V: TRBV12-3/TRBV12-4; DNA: TGTGCCAGCACCTCCCGGGGAGAGTCACCCCTCCACTTT; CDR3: CASTSRGESPLHF
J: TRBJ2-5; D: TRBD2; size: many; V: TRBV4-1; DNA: TGCGCCAGCAGCTTGACGCCGACTAGCGGGGGGCGGGAGACCCAGTACTTC; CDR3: CASSLTPTSGGRETQYF